This T cell receptor (beta chain) is drawn from a study of blood T cell repertoires in COVID-19. Study-wide context: There were acute and convalescent COVID-19 samples, and they came from the United States, Italy and Spain. The cDNA or gDNA used as material had been derived from T cells, B-cell-depleted T cells, or PBMCs.

V lost 6 bases to trimming and J lost 3 bases, with 21 bases between them. CDR1 is MNHEY, CDR2 SMNVEV, per germline (reference sequence). The CDR3 contains 16 residues. Generated by immunoSEQ multiplex PCR, the TCRdb table keeps only in-frame clones and is missing some. Altogether 350,000 to 450,000 clones are present, around 87% being singletons, with the ten largest covering 2.5% to 3.5%. The sequence came from a human donor in a cohort sampled during active COVID-19. Sequencing input: peripheral blood. The chain has TRBV27 and TRBJ2-7; no clear D gene. The CDR3 region has the DNA TGTGCCAGCAGGAAGTTCGAGGCCTTTACGGGCTACGAGCAGTACTTC. Its protein product is CASRKFEAFTGYEQYF.